The subject of this entry is one T cell receptor beta chain. The antigen remains unidentified. Time point here: newly diagnosed GD, antithyroid drugs for less than 3 months. PBMC RNA served as the TCR library source. The authors built TCR beta libraries using iRepertoire HTBI primers and Arm-PCR of CDR3 regions. Via MiXCR, TCRdb re-called the multiplex PCR reads, giving one row per CDR3 protein. This sample has 600,000 to 650,000 distinct CDR3 sequences, with roughly 15% found just once. The entry originates in a study of regulatory T cells in long-lasting Graves disease. Study-wide findings and caveats: Persistent Graves' patients had lower TCR diversity than newly diagnosed ones.

The CDR3 extends over 16 amino acids. The junction had 7 bases not matched to a gene; V was cut back by 2 bases and J by 0 bases. Germline V CDR1 and CDR2: MRHNA, SNTAGT. These data also formed part of another study, on T cells in Graves' hyperthyroidism and ophthalmopathy. That study adds: Exclusion criteria comprised uncontrolled infection, other autoimmune disease, pregnancy or lactation. First-round RT-PCR targeting the TCR CDR3 was performed with the HTBI primer set. With a median lead of about six months before onset, the model predicted ophthalmopathy.

V usage is TRBV6-4 and J usage is TRBJ2-7; 7 bases are shared with TRBD1. This material consisted of peripheral blood mononuclear cells (PBMCs), taken at new diagnosis, from a patient treated with antithyroid drugs. The receptor was derived from a woman aged 25 to 45 with Graves disease. The CDR3 coding sequence is TGTGCCAGCAGTGACCAACTACGGGACAGCTCCTACGAGCAGTACTTC. Protein sequence: CASSDQLRDSSYEQYF.